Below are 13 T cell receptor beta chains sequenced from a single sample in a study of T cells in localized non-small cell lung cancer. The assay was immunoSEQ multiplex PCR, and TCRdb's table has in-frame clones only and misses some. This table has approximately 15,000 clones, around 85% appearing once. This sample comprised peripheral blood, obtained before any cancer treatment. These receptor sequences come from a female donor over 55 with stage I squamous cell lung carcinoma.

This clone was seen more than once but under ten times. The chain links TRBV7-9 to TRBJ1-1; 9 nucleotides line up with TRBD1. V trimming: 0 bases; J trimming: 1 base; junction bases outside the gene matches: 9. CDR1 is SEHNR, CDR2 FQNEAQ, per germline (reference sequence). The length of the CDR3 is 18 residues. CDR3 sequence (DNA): TGTGCCAGCAGCTTAGCGATGGGGGACAGGGAACCGAACACTGAAGCTTTCTTT. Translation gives CASSLAMGDREPNTEAFF. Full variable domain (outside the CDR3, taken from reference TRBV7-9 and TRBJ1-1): DTGVSQNPRHKITKRGQNVTFRCDPISEHNRLYWYRQTLGQGPEFLTYFQNEAQLEKSRLLSDRFSAERPKGSFSTLEIQRTEQGDSAMYLCASSLAMGDREPNTEAFFGQGTRLTVV.

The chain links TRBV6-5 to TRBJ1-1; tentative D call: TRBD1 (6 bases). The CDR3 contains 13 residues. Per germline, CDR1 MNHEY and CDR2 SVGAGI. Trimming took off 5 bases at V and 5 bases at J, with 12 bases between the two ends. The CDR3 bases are TGTGCCAGCAGTGAATGGGGGCCGACTGAAGCTTTCTTT. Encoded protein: CASSEWGPTEAFF.

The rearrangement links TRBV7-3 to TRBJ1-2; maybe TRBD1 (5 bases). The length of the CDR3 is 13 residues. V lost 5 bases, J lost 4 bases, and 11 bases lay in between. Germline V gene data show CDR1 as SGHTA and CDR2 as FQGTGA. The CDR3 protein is CASSHSQGYGYTF. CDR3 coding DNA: TGTGCCAGCAGCCACTCCCAGGGCTATGGCTACACCTTC.

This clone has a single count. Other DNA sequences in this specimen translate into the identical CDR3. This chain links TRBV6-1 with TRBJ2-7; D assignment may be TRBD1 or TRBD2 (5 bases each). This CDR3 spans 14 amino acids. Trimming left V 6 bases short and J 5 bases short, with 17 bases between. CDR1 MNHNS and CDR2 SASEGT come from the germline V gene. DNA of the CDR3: TGTGCCAGCAGCGAACCGGGACGGAGCCACGAGCAGTACTTC. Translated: CASSEPGRSHEQYF.

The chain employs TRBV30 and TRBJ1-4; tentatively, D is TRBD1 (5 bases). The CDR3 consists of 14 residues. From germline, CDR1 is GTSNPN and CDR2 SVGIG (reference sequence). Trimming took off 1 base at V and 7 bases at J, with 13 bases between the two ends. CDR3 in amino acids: CAWSGDNGGEKLFF. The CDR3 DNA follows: TGTGCCTGGAGTGGCGACAACGGGGGTGAAAAACTGTTTTTT. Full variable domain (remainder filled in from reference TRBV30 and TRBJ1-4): SQTIHQWPATLVQPVGSPLSLECTVEGTSNPNLYWYRQAAGRGLQLLFYSVGIGQISSEVPQNLSASRPQDRQFILSSKKLLLSDSGFYLCAWSGDNGGEKLFFGSGTQLSVL.

The CDR3 DNA reads TGTGCCAGCAGGCGGGAGGGCCGGGACGAGCAGTACTTC. It yields the protein CASRREGRDEQYF. The chain uses TRBV6-5 and TRBJ2-7; 9 bases are shared with TRBD2. The CDR3 totals 13 residues. V lost 6 bases to trimming and J lost 5 bases; unmatched junction nucleotides: 5. Germline-derived CDR1 and CDR2 are MNHEY and SVGAGI.

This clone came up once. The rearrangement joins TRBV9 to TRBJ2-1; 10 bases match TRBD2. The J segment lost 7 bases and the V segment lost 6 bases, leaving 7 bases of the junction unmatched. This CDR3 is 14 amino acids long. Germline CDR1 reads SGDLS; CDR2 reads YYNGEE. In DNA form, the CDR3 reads TGTGCCAGCACTAGCGGGGGTTTGGGGAATGAGCAGTTCTTC. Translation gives CASTSGGLGNEQFF.

The CDR3 DNA follows: TGTGCCAGCACCCTGGGACCCCTCTACGAGCAGTACTTC. As protein: CASTLGPLYEQYF. The chain uses TRBV7-2 and TRBJ2-7; TRBD1 or TRBD2 may be the D gene (5 bases each). Trimming took off 7 bases at V and 3 bases at J, with 13 bases between the two ends. There are 13 residues in the CDR3. CDR1 is SGHTA and CDR2 is FQGNSA in the germline V gene.

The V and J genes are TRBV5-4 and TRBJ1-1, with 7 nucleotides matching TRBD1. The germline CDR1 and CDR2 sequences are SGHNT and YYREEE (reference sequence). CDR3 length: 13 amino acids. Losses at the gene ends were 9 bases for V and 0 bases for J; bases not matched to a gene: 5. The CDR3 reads CATGQQLNTEAFF. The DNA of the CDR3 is TGTGCCACGGGACAGCAACTGAACACTGAAGCTTTCTTT.

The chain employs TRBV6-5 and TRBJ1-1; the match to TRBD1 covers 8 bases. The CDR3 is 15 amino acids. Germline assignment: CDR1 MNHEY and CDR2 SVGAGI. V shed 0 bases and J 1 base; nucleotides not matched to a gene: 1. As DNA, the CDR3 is TGTGCCAGCAGTTACTCCGACAGGGGGAACACTGAAGCTTTCTTT. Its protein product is CASSYSDRGNTEAFF.

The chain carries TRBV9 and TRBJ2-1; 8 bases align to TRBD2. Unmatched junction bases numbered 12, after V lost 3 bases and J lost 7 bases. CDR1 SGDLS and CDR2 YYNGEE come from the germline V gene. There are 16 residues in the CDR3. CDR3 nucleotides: TGTGCCAGCAGCGCGAACCCCGGGGGGGAGGCGAATGAGCAGTTCTTC. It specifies CASSANPGGEANEQFF. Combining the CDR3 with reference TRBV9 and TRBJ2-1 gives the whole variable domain DSGVTQTPKHLITATGQRVTLRCSPRSGDLSVYWYQQSLDQGLQFLIQYYNGEERAKGNILERFSAQQFPDLHSELNLSSLELGDSALYFCASSANPGGEANEQFFGPGTRLTVL.

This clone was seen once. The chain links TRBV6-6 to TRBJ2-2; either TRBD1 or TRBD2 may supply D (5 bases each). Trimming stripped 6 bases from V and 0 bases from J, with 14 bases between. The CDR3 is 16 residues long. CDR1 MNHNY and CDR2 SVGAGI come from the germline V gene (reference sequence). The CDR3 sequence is CASRPWDGTNTGELFF. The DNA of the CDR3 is TGTGCCAGCAGGCCCTGGGACGGAACGAACACCGGGGAGCTGTTTTTT.

CDR3 bases: TGCGCCAGCAGCAGGGGAGATGAGCAGTTCTTC. Residues: CASSRGDEQFF. The chain links TRBV10-2 to TRBJ2-1; D may be TRBD1 (6 bases). The CDR3 totals 11 residues. The V gene lost 6 bases and the J gene lost 8 bases, with 8 bases spanning the gap. Germline CDR1 WSHSY, CDR2 SAAADI.